This T cell receptor beta chain is drawn from a study of response to subunit inactivated influenza vaccine. This clonotype has just a few counts. Antigen: not known. Trimming left V 5 bases short and J 3 bases short, with 10 bases between. The germline V gene has CDR1 SQVTM and CDR2 ANQGSEA. The CDR3 has 13 amino acids. Regarding the study as a whole: It was the authors' suggestion that each seasonal influenza vaccination recruits few new T cells.

TCRdb reprocessed the RT-PCR reads with MiXCR, giving one entry per CDR3 protein. The sample has 500,000 or so distinct CDR3 sequences, 15% to 20% seen once; the top ten hold 2.5% to 3.5%. This receptor was obtained from a man aged 50-75 years who received an inactivated influenza vaccine. Sequencing was performed on CD4+ T cells sorted from PBMCs, taken around 2 years after vaccination. The chain links TRBV29-1 to TRBJ2-2; D is tentatively TRBD1 or TRBD2 (5 bases each). The CDR3 region has the DNA TGCAGCGTTCGAGGGACGGACACCGGGGAGCTGTTTTTT. Amino acids: CSVRGTDTGELFF.